The 21 T cell receptor beta chains in this list originate from one sample, sequenced in a study of glioma-infiltrating T cells. TCR alpha and beta CDR3 regions were amplified from RNA using iRepertoire nested multiplex PCR. One entry per CDR3 protein results from TCRdb running MiXCR on the multiplex PCR reads. The top ten clones hold around 12% of a sample with 400,000 or so distinct CDR3 sequences, 41% of them seen once. The sample consisted of glioma tissue, nonneoplastic brain tissue, or PBMCs (not recorded which). Receptor source: a human donor with low-grade glioma or glioblastoma, undergoing nonglioma brain surgery, or in good health (not recorded which).

The chain recombines TRBV4-1 with TRBJ2-7, with 7 nucleotides matching TRBD1. Germline CDR1 and CDR2: MGHRA and YSYEKL. The length of the CDR3 is 15 residues. Trimming took 2 bases from V and 4 from J; bases not matched to a gene: 8. The CDR3 protein is CASSQPRDSLYEQYF. In DNA, the CDR3 is TGCGCCAGCAGCCAACCCCGGGACAGCTTATACGAGCAGTACTTC.

This clonotype occurred a few times. The chain links TRBV5-8 to TRBJ2-5, with 9 bases that match TRBD2. V gave up 5 bases and J gave up 0 bases; unmatched junction bases: 8. This CDR3 region has 16 residues. CDR1 is SGHTS, CDR2 YDEGEE, per germline. The CDR3 nucleotides read TGTGCCAGCAGTTCCTGGGTAGCGGGAGACCAAGAGACCCAGTACTTC. Encoded protein: CASSSWVAGDQETQYF.

Comment on this clonotype: This could be a read error, since a much larger clone is one nucleotide away. The chain links TRBV6-5 to TRBJ2-1; possible D gene TRBD1, 5 bases. This CDR3 spans 12 amino acids. CDR1 is MNHEY, CDR2 SVGAGI, per germline. Here the CDR3 reads CATLTGYNAQFF. The CDR3 nucleotides are TGTGCCACCCTTACAGGATACAATGCGCAGTTCTTC.

The rearrangement uses TRBV7-2 and TRBJ2-7; D gene uncertain. The CDR3 has 14 amino acids. The ends were cut back, 0 bases at V and 5 bases at J, with 11 bases in the middle. The germline gives CDR1 SGHTA, CDR2 FQGNSA. The CDR3 is CASSLALGPNEQYF. The CDR3 region has the DNA TGTGCCAGCAGCTTAGCGCTTGGGCCCAACGAGCAGTACTTC.

This clonotype was seen a handful of times. The V gene is TRBV19, the J gene TRBJ2-1, with 8 bases fitting TRBD1. Germline loops: CDR1 LNHDA, CDR2 SQIVND (reference sequence). The J segment lost 6 bases and the V segment lost 0 bases, leaving 10 bases of the junction unmatched. There are 17 residues in the CDR3. The CDR3 bases are TGTGCCAGTAGTATAGAGGGAGGCCAGGGGGCCAGCAATGAGCAGTTCTTC. Its protein is CASSIEGGQGASNEQFF. Looking up the rest from reference TRBV19 and TRBJ2-1 gives the full variable domain: DGGITQSPKYLFRKEGQNVTLSCEQNLNHDAMYWYRQDPGQGLRLIYYSQIVNDFQKGDIAEGYSVSREKKESFPLTVTSAQKNPTAFYLCASSIEGGQGASNEQFFGPGTRLTVL.

V usage is TRBV24-1 and J usage is TRBJ2-6; no reliable D call. V lost 3 bases to trimming and J lost 2 bases, with 4 bases between them. This CDR3 spans 14 amino acids. Germline loops: CDR1 KGHDR, CDR2 SFDVKD. As DNA, the CDR3 is TGTGCCACCAGTGATAAGACTGGGGCCAACGTCCTGACTTTC. This gives the protein CATSDKTGANVLTF.

This clonotype was picked up many times. The chain links TRBV6-1 to TRBJ2-7, with D possibly TRBD1 on 5 matching bases. Germline CDR1 is MNHNS and CDR2 is SASEGT. Trimming took off 7 bases at V and 2 bases at J, with 15 bases between the two ends. CDR3 size: 14 residues. The CDR3 DNA sequence: TGTGCCAGCAATCCTACCCAGGGAACCTACGAGCAGTACTTC. This translates into CASNPTQGTYEQYF.

This sequence joins TRBV28 and TRBJ1-1, with no clear D. Trimming shortened V by 8 bases and J by 1 base, and 8 bases separated the two germline ends. The length of the CDR3 is 12 residues. Germline V lookup: CDR1 MDHEN, CDR2 SYDVKM. Here the CDR3 reads CASVSGNTEAFF. In DNA, the CDR3 is TGTGCCAGCGTATCGGGGAACACTGAAGCTTTCTTT.

There are a few counts of this clonotype. CDR3 sequence reads: CASSFLQGNEQFF. DNA of the CDR3: TGTGCCAGCAGTTTCTTGCAGGGTAATGAGCAGTTCTTC. V gene TRBV28 combines with J gene TRBJ2-1, with D possibly TRBD1 on 5 matching bases. The CDR3 has 13 amino acids. CDR1 is MDHEN and CDR2 is SYDVKM in the germline V gene. The ends were cut back, 3 bases at V and 7 bases at J, with 10 bases in the middle.

Comment on this clonotype: This could be a read error, since a much larger clone is one nucleotide away. The chain employs TRBV28 and TRBJ1-5; D not certain. This CDR3 has 16 residues. The germline CDR1 and CDR2 sequences are MDHEN and SYDVKM. The CDR3 loop is CASSSPPQVYNQTQHF. The CDR3 region has the DNA TGTGCCAGCAGTTCCCCCCCGCAGGTTTATAATCAGACCCAGCATTTT.

The chain is built from TRBV20-1 and TRBJ1-6; no clear D. Germline lookup yields CDR1 DFQATT and CDR2 SNEGSKA (reference sequence). This CDR3 has 12 residues. Trimming left V 0 bases short and J 9 bases short, with 6 bases between. The CDR3 protein is CSARDMASPLHF. For the CDR3, the DNA is TGCAGTGCTAGAGACATGGCTTCACCCCTCCACTTT.

This rearrangement joins TRBV28 to TRBJ2-4; perhaps D is TRBD1 or TRBD2 (5 bases each). Germline V lookup: CDR1 MDHEN, CDR2 SYDVKM. This CDR3 contains 14 residues. The germline V and J ends were trimmed by 7 bases and 4 bases, with 14 bases remaining between them. The CDR3 DNA reads TGTGCCAGCACCGAAGGGACGGCAAAAAACATTCAGTACTTC. Translated: CASTEGTAKNIQYF.

This clonotype was observed a few times. The chain has TRBV28 and TRBJ2-2; D possibly matches TRBD1 or TRBD2 (5 bases each). The ends were cut back, 6 bases at V and 3 bases at J, with 17 bases in the middle. This CDR3 is built from 16 residues. Germline V gene lookup returns CDR1 MDHEN and CDR2 SYDVKM. The CDR3 DNA reads TGTGCCAGCAGACCTGCCGGGACCCCCTACACCGGGGAGCTGTTTTTT. This encodes CASRPAGTPYTGELFF.

This clonotype has a count of ten or more. V is TRBV20-1 and J is TRBJ2-3; 9 bases line up with TRBD1. There are 14 residues in the CDR3. The J segment lost 1 base and the V segment lost 6 bases, leaving 5 bases of the junction unmatched. Looked up from germline, CDR1 is DFQATT and CDR2 is SNEGSKA (reference sequence). This CDR3 reads CSALYRGRTDTQYF. In DNA form, the CDR3 reads TGCAGTGCCCTATACAGGGGGCGCACAGATACGCAGTATTTT.

The gene calls are TRBV6-2 or TRBV6-3 and TRBJ2-7; 10 bases map to TRBD1. The CDR3 is 15 residues long. Germline CDR1 MNHEY, CDR2 SVGEGT. J was trimmed by 2 bases and V by 6 bases; bases with no gene match: 7. CDR3 residues: CASSSSGTGAYEQYF. CDR3 DNA: TGTGCCAGCAGCTCCTCCGGGACAGGGGCCTACGAGCAGTACTTC.

The chain is built from TRBV18 and TRBJ2-7, with 9 bases aligning to TRBD1. This CDR3 region has 15 residues. Germline CDR1 is KGHSH and CDR2 is LQKENI. J gave up 5 bases and V 3 bases, and 8 bases lay outside the gene matches. The CDR3 loop is CASSPVGTGSHEQYF. CDR3 sequence (DNA): TGTGCCAGCTCACCGGTTGGGACAGGGAGCCACGAGCAGTACTTC.

The table lists this clonotype with a few counts. The chain employs TRBV2 and TRBJ2-3, with D hard to call. Trimming cost V 4 bases and J 1 base, with 9 bases left between them. The CDR3 runs 14 residues. Germline CDR1 is SNHLY and CDR2 is FYNNEI. The DNA of the CDR3 is TGTGCCAGCAGTGGGTCCCACCGCACAGATACGCAGTATTTT. This gives the protein CASSGSHRTDTQYF.

This clonotype was counted only a few times. The gene calls are TRBV7-2 and TRBJ1-1; 7 bases align to TRBD1. V shed 0 bases, J shed 1 base, and the junction held 2 bases outside the gene matches. This CDR3 region has 15 residues. Germline loops: CDR1 SGHTA, CDR2 FQGNSA. Here the CDR3 reads CASSLAGTENTEAFF. DNA for the CDR3: TGTGCCAGCAGCTTAGCGGGGACAGAGAACACTGAAGCTTTCTTT.

This clonotype was counted many times. One end of the junction is discordant with germline, which a read error may explain. V gene TRBV18 combines with J gene TRBJ2-7; 8 bases align to TRBD1. The CDR3 extends over 15 amino acids. Per the germline V gene, CDR1 is KGHSH and CDR2 is LQKENI. CDR3 nucleotide sequence: TGTGCCAGCTCACCGCGGACAGGGTCCTCCCACGAGCAGTACTTC. Its translation: CASSPRTGSSHEQYF.

The rearrangement uses TRBV20-1 and TRBJ2-5; 11 nucleotides line up with TRBD2. Germline loops: CDR1 DFQATT, CDR2 SNEGSKA (reference sequence). The CDR3 has 14 amino acids. V lost 6 bases, J lost 5 bases, and 8 bases stayed unmatched. DNA of the CDR3: TGCAGTGCAACGATGACTAGCGGGATGGAGACCCAGTACTTC. This codes for CSATMTSGMETQYF.

The genes are TRBV5-1 and TRBJ2-7, with D tentatively TRBD1 (5 bases). V lost 0 bases, J lost 4 bases, and 20 bases lay in between. The CDR3 totals 17 residues. CDR1 and CDR2 from the germline V gene are SGHRS and YFSETQ. In nucleotides, the CDR3 is TGCGCCAGCAGCTTGGGACCTCCTCGTGGGGCCCTTTACGAGCAGTACTTC. Encoded protein: CASSLGPPRGALYEQYF.